In its sample, the clone carrying this T cell receptor (beta chain) was seen a few times. As yet, its antigen is unknown. Arm-PCR of CDR3 regions with iRepertoire HTBI primers generated TCR beta libraries. TCRdb processed the multiplex PCR reads anew with MiXCR; each CDR3 protein has one entry. The profile shows hundreds of thousands of distinct CDR3 sequences, around 20% of them singletons. This sample's time point: persistent/refractory GD, antithyroid drugs over 5 years with positive TRAb. TCR sequences were obtained from RNA taken from PBMCs. The authors drew patients from an endocrinology department in Xi'an, China. The entry originates in a study of regulatory T cells in long-lasting Graves disease. Regarding the study as a whole: Persistent disease was characterized by preferential usage of TRBV28, TRBJ1-2 and TRBJ2-5.

In germline, CDR1 is PRHDT, CDR2 FYEKMQ (reference sequence). The CDR3 has 14 amino acids. Trimming pared 5 bases from V and 3 bases from J, leaving 13 bases between. The sample here was peripheral blood mononuclear cells (PBMCs), taken when the disease was refractory, from a patient treated with antithyroid drugs. The chain links TRBV13 to TRBJ1-1; D is undetermined. The TCR originated in a female donor with Graves disease. The CDR3 region is CASSVGSSYTEAFF. DNA for the CDR3: TGTGCCAGCAGCGTGGGGTCGTCTTACACTGAAGCTTTCTTT.